This T cell receptor beta chain appears in the sequencing data of a study of blood T cell repertoires in COVID-19. About the research overall: Sites across the United States, Italy and Spain contributed samples from acute and convalescent COVID-19. The analysed material was cDNA or gDNA that came from T cells, B-cell-depleted T cells, or PBMCs.

How the authors handled the data: Nucleated cell number was recorded as an estimate derived from reference gene primer amplification. The data were produced by immunoSEQ multiplex PCR, yet TCRdb's version contains in-frame clones alone and is incomplete. That table is the source of V, J and clone size, and D and trimming were worked out from the DNA. The sample has about 670,000 clones; over 80% are singletons. Germline values: CDR1 LNHDA, CDR2 SQIVND (reference sequence). J lost 3 bases, V lost 4 bases, and 1 base had no gene match. This CDR3 is 15 amino acids long. The clonotype comes from a young woman with acute or convalescent COVID-19. The chain is built from TRBV19 and TRBJ2-3; 13 bases are shared with TRBD2. Sample: peripheral blood. CDR3 sequence: CASSRTSGGTDTQYF. CDR3 sequence (DNA): TGTGCCAGTAGTAGGACTAGCGGGGGTACAGATACGCAGTATTTT. Full variable domain (missing parts from reference TRBV19 and TRBJ2-3): DGGITQSPKYLFRKEGQNVTLSCEQNLNHDAMYWYRQDPGQGLRLIYYSQIVNDFQKGDIAEGYSVSREKKESFPLTVTSAQKNPTAFYLCASSRTSGGTDTQYFGPGTRLTVL.